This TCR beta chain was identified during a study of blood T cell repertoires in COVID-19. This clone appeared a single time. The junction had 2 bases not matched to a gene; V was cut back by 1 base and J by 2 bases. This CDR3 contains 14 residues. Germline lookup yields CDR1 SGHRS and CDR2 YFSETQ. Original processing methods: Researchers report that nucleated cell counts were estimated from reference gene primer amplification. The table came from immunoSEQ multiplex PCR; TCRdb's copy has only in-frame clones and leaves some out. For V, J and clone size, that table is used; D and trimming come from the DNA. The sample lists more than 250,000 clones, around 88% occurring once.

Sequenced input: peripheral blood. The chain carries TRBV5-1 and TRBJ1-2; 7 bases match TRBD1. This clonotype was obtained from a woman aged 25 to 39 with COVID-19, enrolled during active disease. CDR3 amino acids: CASSLLDRNYGYTF. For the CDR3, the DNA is TGCGCCAGCAGCTTGTTGGACAGGAACTATGGCTACACCTTC.